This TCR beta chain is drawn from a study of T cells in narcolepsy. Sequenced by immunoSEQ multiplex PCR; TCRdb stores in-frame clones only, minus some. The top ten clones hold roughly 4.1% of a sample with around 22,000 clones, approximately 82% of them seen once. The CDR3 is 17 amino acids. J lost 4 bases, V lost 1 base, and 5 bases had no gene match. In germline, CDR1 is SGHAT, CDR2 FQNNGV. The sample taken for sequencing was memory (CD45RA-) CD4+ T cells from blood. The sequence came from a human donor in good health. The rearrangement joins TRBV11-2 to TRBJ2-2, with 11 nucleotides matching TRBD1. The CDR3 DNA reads TGTGCCAGCAGCTTAGGAGGACAGGGGGCGAGCACCGGGGAGCTGTTTTTT. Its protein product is CASSLGGQGASTGELFF.